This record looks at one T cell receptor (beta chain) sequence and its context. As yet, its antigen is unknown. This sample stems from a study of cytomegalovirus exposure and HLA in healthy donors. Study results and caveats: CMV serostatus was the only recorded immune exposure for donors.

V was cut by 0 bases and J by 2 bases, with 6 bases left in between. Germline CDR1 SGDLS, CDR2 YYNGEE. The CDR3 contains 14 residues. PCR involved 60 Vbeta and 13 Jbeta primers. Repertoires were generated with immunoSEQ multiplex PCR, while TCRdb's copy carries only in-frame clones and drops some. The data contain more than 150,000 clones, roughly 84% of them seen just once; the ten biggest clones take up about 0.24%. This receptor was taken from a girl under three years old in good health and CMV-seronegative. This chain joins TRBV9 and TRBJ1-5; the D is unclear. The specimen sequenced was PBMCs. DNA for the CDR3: TGTGCCAGCAGCGTAGCTGCGGGCAATCAGCCCCAGCATTTT. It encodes CASSVAAGNQPQHF. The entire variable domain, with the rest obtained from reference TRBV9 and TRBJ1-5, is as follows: DSGVTQTPKHLITATGQRVTLRCSPRSGDLSVYWYQQSLDQGLQFLIQYYNGEERAKGNILERFSAQQFPDLHSELNLSSLELGDSALYFCASSVAAGNQPQHFGDGTRLSIL.